The 9 T cell receptor beta chains below all came from one sample that was sequenced in a study of shared clonotypes between healthy human individuals. Profiled with immunoSEQ multiplex PCR; TCRdb holds only in-frame clones, not every one. The profile shows about 2.4 million clones, 80% to 95% of them singletons. Sequenced sample: naive CD4+ T cells from PBMCs. As for subset: CD45RA+ positively selected. Every receptor here comes from a man between 18 and 35 years old in good health. Some clones in this sample may be carry-over from other donors' samples.

V usage is TRBV5-4 and J usage is TRBJ2-1, with unresolved D. The CDR3 is made up of 14 amino acids. V shed 0 bases and J shed 3 bases, with 7 bases lying between them. The V gene's germline CDR1 is SGHNT and CDR2 YYREEE (reference sequence). The CDR3 DNA follows: TGTGCCAGCAGCTTGGGGCGTAACTACAATGAGCAGTTCTTC. It translates to CASSLGRNYNEQFF.

This clone was observed a single time. J is TRBJ1-2 and V is TRBV27, with 11 bases identical to TRBD1. Germline V gives CDR1 MNHEY, CDR2 SMNVEV (reference sequence). CDR3 length: 17 amino acids. After removal of 5 bases from V and 0 bases from J, the junction contained 8 bases not matched to a gene. CDR3 in amino acids: CASSVGTGGVTNYGYTF. The CDR3 DNA reads TGTGCCAGCAGTGTCGGGACAGGGGGAGTCACTAACTATGGCTACACCTTC.

This clone appeared once. The same CDR3 can be traced to other DNA sequences in this sample. The chain is built from TRBV7-2 and TRBJ1-5; D perhaps matches TRBD1 (5 bases). The length of the CDR3 is 15 residues. V was trimmed by 0 bases and J by 0 bases, leaving 6 bases between them. The germline gives CDR1 SGHTA, CDR2 FQGNSA. CDR3: CASSLAGTSNQPQHF. DNA for the CDR3: TGTGCCAGCAGCTTAGCTGGGACTAGCAATCAGCCCCAGCATTTT.

In DNA form, the CDR3 reads TGTGCCAGCACCTTTAGGACAGGGGGCTACAATGAGCAGTTCTTC. Translating gives CASTFRTGGYNEQFF. The V and J genes are TRBV6-1 and TRBJ2-1; 10 nucleotides agree with TRBD1. The CDR3 has 15 amino acids. Trimming removed 7 bases from V and 3 bases from J; junction bases left unmatched: 6. Germline CDR1 and CDR2: MNHNS and SASEGT.

The genes are TRBV5-1 and TRBJ2-7, with unresolved D. The V and J ends lost 3 bases and 3 bases respectively, with 16 bases between them. The CDR3 loop spans 15 amino acids. Per the germline V gene, CDR1 is SGHRS and CDR2 is YFSETQ. CDR3 residues: CASSWATQLGYEQYF. CDR3 DNA: TGCGCCAGCAGCTGGGCAACCCAGCTAGGCTACGAGCAGTACTTC.

V is TRBV5-3 and J is TRBJ2-1; TRBD2 might be the D (6 bases). TRBV5-3 is treated as an ORF (open reading frame) with a function not yet certain. This CDR3 spans 12 amino acids. Trimming took off 0 bases at V and 8 bases at J, with 6 bases between the two ends. CDR3 region: CARSLAGDEQFF. The CDR3 coding sequence is TGTGCCAGAAGCTTGGCGGGGGATGAGCAGTTCTTC.

This clone occurred once. The chain is built from TRBV11-2 and TRBJ2-7; 14 bases agree with TRBD2. This CDR3 has 18 amino acids. From germline, CDR1 is SGHAT and CDR2 FQNNGV. With V trimmed by 4 bases and J by 1 base, 9 bases remained unmatched. CDR3 sequence reads: CASSWRLAGGIRSYEQYF. In DNA, the CDR3 is TGTGCCAGCAGCTGGAGACTAGCGGGAGGGATTCGTTCCTACGAGCAGTACTTC.

CDR3: CASSGSLNTEAFF. CDR3 nucleotides: TGTGCCAGCAGCGGCAGTTTGAACACTGAAGCTTTCTTT. The chain is built from TRBV28 and TRBJ1-1, with D hard to call. CDR1 is MDHEN and CDR2 is SYDVKM in the germline V gene. V was pared by 6 bases and J by 0 bases, with 8 bases between. The CDR3 is 13 amino acids.

This clone showed up just once. The gene calls are TRBV5-1 and TRBJ1-4; D possibly corresponds to TRBD1 (5 bases). V lost 0 bases and J lost 7, with 7 bases in between. This CDR3 is built from 13 residues. Germline assignment: CDR1 SGHRS and CDR2 YFSETQ. The DNA for the CDR3 is TGCGCCAGCAGCTTGGAAGGGACTGAAAAACTGTTTTTT. Amino acids: CASSLEGTEKLFF.